Sequencing of this T cell receptor beta chain was carried out in a study of control samples from healthy donors and cancer patients. Sequencing was performed with immunoSEQ multiplex PCR; in TCRdb, only in-frame clones are kept and a portion is missing. Of roughly 370,000 clones listed, 80% to 95% are singletons. This CDR3 contains 14 residues. Deletions cut 1 base from V and 3 bases from J, with 10 bases between. Germline V gives CDR1 SGHRS, CDR2 YFSETQ. Sequencing used PBMCs. The rearrangement links TRBV5-1 to TRBJ1-1; D is undetermined. The TCR sequence derives from a middle-aged man with head and neck cancer. The CDR3 nucleotides read TGCGCCAGCAGCTTGTGGGGATCGGACACTGAAGCTTTCTTT. Encoded protein: CASSLWGSDTEAFF.